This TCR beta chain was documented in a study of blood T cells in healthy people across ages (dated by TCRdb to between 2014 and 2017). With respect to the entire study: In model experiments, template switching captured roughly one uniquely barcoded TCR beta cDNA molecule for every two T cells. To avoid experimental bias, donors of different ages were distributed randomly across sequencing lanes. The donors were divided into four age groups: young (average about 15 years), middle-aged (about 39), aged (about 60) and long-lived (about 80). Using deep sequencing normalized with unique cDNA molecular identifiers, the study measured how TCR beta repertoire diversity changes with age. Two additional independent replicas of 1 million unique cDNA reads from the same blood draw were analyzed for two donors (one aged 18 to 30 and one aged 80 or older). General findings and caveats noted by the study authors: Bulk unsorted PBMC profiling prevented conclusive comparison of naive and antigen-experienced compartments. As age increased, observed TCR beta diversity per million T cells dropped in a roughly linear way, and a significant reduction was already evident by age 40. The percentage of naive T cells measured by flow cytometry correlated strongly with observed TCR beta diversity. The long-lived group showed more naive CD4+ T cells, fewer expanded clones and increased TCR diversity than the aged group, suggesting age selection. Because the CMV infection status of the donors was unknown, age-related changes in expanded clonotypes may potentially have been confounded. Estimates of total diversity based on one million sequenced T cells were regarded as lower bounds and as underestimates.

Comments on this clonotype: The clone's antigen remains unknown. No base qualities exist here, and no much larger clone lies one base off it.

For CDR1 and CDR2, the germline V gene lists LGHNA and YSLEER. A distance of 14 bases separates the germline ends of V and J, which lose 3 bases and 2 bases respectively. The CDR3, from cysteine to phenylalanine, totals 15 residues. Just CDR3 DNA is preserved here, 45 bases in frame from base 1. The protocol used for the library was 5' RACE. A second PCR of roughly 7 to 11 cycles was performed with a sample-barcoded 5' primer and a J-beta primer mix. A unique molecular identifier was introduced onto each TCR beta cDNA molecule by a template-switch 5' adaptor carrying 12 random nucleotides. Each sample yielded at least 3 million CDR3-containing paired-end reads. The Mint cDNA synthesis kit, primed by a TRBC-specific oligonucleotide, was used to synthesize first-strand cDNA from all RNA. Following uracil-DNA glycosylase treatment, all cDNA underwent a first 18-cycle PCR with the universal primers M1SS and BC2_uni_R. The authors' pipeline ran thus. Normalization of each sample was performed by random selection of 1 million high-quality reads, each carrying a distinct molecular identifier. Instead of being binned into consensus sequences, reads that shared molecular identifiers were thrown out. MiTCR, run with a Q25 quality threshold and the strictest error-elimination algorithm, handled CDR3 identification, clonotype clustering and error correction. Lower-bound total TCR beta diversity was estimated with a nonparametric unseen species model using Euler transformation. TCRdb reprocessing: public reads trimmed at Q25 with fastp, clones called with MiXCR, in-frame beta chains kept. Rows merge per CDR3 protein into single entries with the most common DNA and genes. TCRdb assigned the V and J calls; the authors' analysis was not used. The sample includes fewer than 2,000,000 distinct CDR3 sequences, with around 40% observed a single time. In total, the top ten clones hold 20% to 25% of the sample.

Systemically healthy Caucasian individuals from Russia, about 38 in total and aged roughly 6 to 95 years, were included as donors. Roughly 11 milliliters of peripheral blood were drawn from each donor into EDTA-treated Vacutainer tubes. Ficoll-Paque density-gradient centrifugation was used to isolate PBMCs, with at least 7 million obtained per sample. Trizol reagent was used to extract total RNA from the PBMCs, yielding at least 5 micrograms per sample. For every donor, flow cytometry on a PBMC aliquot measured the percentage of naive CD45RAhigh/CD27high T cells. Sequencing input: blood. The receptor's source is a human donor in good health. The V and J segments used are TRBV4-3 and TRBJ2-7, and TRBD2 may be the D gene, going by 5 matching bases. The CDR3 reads CASSHRMGVPYEQYF. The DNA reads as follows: TGCGCCAGCAGCCACAGGATGGGAGTCCCCTACGAGCAGTACTTC.